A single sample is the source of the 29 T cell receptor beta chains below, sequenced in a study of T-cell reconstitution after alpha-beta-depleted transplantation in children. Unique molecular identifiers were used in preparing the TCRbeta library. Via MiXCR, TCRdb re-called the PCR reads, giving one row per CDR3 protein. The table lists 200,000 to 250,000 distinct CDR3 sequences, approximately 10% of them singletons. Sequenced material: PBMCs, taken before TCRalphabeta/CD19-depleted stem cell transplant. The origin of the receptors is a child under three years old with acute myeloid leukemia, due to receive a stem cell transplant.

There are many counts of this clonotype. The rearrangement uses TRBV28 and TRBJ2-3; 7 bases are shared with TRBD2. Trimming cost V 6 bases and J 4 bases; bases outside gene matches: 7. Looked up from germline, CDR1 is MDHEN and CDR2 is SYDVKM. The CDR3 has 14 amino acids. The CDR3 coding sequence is TGTGCCAGCAGCCTCGCGGGAGTGGCAGATACGCAGTATTTT. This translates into CASSLAGVADTQYF.

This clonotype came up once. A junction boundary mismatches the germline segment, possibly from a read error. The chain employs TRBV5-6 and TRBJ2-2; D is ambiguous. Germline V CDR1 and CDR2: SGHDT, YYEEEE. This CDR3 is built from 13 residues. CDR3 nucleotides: TGTGCCAACAGCTTTTTTCGGACCGGGGAGCTGTTTTTT. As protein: CANSFFRTGELFF.

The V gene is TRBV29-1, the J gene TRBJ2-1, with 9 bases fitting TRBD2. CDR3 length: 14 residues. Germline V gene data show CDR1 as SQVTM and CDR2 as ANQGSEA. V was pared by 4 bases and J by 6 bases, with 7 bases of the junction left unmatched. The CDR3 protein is CSVGLAGAVNEQFF. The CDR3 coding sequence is TGCAGCGTTGGGTTAGCGGGAGCGGTCAATGAGCAGTTCTTC.

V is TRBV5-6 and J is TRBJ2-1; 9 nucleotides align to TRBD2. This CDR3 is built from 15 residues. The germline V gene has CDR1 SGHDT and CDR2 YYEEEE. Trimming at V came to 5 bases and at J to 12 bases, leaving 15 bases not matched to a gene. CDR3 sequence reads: CASSLGTSLPGGQFF. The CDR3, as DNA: TGTGCCAGCAGTCTCGGGACTAGCCTACCCGGGGGGCAGTTCTTC.

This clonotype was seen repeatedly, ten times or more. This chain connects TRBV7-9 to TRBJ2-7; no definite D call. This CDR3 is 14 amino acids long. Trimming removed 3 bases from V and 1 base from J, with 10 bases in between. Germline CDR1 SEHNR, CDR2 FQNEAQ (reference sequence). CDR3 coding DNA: TGTGCCAGCAGCTTCCGGGCCTTATCCTACGAGCAGTACTTC. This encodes CASSFRALSYEQYF.

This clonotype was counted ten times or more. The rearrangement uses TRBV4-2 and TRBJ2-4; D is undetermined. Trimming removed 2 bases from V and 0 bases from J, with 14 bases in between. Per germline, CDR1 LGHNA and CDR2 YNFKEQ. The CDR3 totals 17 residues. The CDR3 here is CASSQRVQILAKNIQYF. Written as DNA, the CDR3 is TGTGCCAGCAGCCAAAGGGTCCAGATACTAGCCAAAAACATTCAGTACTTC.

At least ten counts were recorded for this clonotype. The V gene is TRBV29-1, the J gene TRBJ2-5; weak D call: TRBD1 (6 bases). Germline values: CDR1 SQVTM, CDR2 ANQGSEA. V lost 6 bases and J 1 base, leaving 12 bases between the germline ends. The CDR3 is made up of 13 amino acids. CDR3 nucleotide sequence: TGCAGCGTCCAGAGACAGGCCCAAGAGACCCAGTACTTC. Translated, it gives CSVQRQAQETQYF.

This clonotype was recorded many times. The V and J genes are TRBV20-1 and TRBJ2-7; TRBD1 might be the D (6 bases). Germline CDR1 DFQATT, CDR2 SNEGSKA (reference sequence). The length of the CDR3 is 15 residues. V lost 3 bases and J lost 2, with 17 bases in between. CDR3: CSASPSTGLTYEQYF. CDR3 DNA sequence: TGCAGTGCTAGCCCCTCAACAGGGTTGACCTACGAGCAGTACTTC.

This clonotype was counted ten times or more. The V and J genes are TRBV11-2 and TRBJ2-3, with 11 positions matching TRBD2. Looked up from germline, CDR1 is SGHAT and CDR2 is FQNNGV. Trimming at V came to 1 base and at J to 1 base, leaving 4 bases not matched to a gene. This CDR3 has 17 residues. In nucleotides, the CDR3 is TGTGCCAGCAGCTTAGTGGGGACTAGCGGAGGCACAGATACGCAGTATTTT. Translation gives CASSLVGTSGGTDTQYF.

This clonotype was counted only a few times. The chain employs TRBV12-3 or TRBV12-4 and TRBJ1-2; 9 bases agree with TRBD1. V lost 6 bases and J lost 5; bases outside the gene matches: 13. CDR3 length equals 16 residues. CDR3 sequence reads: CASRNSGTGTPYGYTF. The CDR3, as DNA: TGTGCCAGCAGAAATTCCGGGACAGGGACTCCGTATGGCTACACCTTC.

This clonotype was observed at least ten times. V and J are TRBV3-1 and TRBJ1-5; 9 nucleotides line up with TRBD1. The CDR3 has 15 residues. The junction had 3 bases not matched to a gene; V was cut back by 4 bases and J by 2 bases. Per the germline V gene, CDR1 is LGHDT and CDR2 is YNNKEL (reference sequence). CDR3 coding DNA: TGTGCCAGCAGCCCCGGACAGGGGCGCAATCAGCCCCAGCATTTT. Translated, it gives CASSPGQGRNQPQHF.

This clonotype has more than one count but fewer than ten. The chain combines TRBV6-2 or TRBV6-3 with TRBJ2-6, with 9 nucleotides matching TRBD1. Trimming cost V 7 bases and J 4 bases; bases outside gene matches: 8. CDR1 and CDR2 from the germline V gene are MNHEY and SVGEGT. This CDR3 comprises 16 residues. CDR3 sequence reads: CASTKQGATGANVLTF. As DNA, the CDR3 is TGTGCCAGCACCAAACAGGGGGCAACGGGGGCCAACGTCCTGACTTTC.

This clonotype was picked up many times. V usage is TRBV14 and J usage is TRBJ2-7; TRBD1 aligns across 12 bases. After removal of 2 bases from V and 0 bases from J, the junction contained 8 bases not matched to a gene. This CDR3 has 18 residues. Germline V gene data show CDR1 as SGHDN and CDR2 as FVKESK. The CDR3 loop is CASSQTRDRGLNSYEQYF. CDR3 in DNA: TGTGCCAGCAGCCAAACTCGGGACAGGGGGCTTAACTCCTACGAGCAGTACTTC.

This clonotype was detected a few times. This CDR3 is CASREAGGPYNEQFF. DNA of the CDR3: TGTGCCAGCAGGGAAGCGGGGGGGCCCTACAATGAGCAGTTCTTC. V and J are TRBV28 and TRBJ2-1, with TRBD2 matching 10 bases. This CDR3 comprises 15 residues. J lost 2 bases, V lost 6 bases, and 4 bases had no gene match. Germline lookup yields CDR1 MDHEN and CDR2 SYDVKM.

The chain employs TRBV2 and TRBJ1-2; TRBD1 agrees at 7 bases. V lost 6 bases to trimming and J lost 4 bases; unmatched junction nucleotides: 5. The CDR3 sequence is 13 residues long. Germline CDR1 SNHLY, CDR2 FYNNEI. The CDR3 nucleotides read TGTGCCAGCAGGGTAGACAGGGCCTATGGCTACACCTTC. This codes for CASRVDRAYGYTF.

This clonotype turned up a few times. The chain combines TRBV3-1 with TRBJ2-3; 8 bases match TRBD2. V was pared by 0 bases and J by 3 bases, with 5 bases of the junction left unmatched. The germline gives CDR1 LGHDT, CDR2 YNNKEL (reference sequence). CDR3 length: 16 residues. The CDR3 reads CASSQDSAGGTDTQYF. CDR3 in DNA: TGTGCCAGCAGCCAAGATTCGGCGGGGGGAACAGATACGCAGTATTTT.

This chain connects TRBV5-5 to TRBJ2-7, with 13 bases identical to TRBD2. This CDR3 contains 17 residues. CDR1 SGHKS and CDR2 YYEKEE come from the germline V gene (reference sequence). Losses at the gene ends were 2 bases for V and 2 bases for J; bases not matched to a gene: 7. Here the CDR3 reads CASSFTSGRADAYEQYF. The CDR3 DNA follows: TGTGCCAGCAGCTTCACTAGCGGGAGGGCCGATGCCTACGAGCAGTACTTC.

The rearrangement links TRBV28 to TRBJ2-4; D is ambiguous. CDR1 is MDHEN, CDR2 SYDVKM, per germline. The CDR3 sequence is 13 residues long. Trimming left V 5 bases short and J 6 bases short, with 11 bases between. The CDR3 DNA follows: TGTGCCAGCAGTCCTCGGACGGGAAACATTCAGTACTTC. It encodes CASSPRTGNIQYF.

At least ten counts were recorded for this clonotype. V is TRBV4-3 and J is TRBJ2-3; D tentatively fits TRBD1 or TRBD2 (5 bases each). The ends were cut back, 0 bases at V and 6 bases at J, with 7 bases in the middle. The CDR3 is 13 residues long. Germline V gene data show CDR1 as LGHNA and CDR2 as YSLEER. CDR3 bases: TGCGCCAGCAGCCAAGATTGGGGGGATACGCAGTATTTT. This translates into CASSQDWGDTQYF.

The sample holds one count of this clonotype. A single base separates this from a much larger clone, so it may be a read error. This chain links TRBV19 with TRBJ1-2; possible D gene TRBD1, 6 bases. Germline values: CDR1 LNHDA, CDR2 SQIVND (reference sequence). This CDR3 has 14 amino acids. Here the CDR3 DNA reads TGTGCCAGTAGCCCTCTGGAGGGACACTATGGCGACACCTTC. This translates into CASSPLEGHYGDTF.

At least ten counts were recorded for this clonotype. CDR3 region: CASTFAGEREKLFF. The CDR3 DNA follows: TGTGCCAGCACTTTCGCGGGGGAGCGTGAAAAACTGTTTTTT. The chain carries TRBV11-2 and TRBJ1-4, with a tentative D call TRBD1 (5 bases). V dropped 7 bases and J dropped 7 bases, with 16 bases sitting between them. The CDR3 has 14 amino acids. CDR1 is SGHAT and CDR2 is FQNNGV in the germline V gene.

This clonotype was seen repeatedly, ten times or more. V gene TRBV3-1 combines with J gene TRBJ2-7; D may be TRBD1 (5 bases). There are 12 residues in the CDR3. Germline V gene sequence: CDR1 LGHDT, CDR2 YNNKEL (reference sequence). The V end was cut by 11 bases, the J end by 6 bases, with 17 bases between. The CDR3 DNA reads TGTGCCTTTTCCAGGGTGATTGGCGAGCAGTACTTC. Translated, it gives CAFSRVIGEQYF.

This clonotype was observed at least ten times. For the CDR3, the DNA is TGTGCCATCAGTGAGGACAGGGCGGTTGGCTACACCTTC. Its translation is CAISEDRAVGYTF. The rearrangement links TRBV10-3 to TRBJ1-2; TRBD1 matches at 7 bases. With 2 bases clipped from V and 7 bases from J, the junction kept 4 bases outside the gene matches. There are 13 residues in the CDR3. Germline loops: CDR1 ENHRY, CDR2 SYGVKD.

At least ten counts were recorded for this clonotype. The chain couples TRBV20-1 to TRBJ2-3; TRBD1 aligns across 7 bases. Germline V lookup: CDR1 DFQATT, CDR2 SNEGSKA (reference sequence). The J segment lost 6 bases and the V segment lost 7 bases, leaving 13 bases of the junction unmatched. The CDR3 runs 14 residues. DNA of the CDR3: TGCAGTGTCCCCTCCCCACAGACAGGGGATACGCAGTATTTT. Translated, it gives CSVPSPQTGDTQYF.

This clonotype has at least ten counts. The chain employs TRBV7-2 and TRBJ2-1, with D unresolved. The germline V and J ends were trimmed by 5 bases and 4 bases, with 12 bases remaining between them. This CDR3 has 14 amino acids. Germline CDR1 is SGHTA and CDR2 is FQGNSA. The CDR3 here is CASSPGSAYNEQFF. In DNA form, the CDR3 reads TGTGCCAGCAGCCCTGGTAGTGCGTACAATGAGCAGTTCTTC.

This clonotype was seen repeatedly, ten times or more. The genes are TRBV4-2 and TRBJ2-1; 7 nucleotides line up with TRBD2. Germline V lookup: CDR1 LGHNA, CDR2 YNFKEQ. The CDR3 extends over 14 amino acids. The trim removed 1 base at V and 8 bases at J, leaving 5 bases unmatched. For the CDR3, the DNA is TGTGCCAGCAGCCAAGGGACTAGGGTCCATGAGCAGTTCTTC. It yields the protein CASSQGTRVHEQFF.

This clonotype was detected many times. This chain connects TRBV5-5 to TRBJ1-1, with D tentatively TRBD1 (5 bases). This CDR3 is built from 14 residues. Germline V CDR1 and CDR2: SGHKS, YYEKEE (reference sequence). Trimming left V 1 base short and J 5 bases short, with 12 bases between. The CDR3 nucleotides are TGTGCCAGCAGCTTGTCCAGCGGGGGTACTGAAGCTTTCTTT. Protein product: CASSLSSGGTEAFF.

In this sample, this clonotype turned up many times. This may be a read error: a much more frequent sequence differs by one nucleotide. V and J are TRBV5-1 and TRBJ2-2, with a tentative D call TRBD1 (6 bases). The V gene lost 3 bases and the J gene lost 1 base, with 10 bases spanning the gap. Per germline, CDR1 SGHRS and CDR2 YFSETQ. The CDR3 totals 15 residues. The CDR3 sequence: CASSSGHQNTGELFF. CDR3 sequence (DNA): TGCGCCAGCAGCTCGGGACACCAGAACACCGGGGAGCTGTTTTTT.

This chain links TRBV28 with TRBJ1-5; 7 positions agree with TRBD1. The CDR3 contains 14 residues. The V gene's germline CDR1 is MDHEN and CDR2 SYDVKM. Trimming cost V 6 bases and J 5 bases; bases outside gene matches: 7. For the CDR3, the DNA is TGTGCCAGCAGCACCGGGACAGCTTATCAGCCCCAGCATTTT. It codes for CASSTGTAYQPQHF.